A single sample is the source of the 20 T cell receptor beta chains below, sequenced in a study of blood T cell repertoires in COVID-19. Generated by immunoSEQ multiplex PCR, the TCRdb table keeps only in-frame clones and is missing some. The sample includes approximately 50,000 clones, 65% to 80% of them seen just once. Sequencing was done on a sample of peripheral blood. These receptors all come from a man in his 70s with acute or convalescent COVID-19.

This clone has only a few counts. The chain combines TRBV4-1 with TRBJ2-3; the match to TRBD2 covers 13 bases. V trimming: 4 bases; J trimming: 4 bases; junction bases outside the gene matches: 5. Germline V lookup: CDR1 MGHRA, CDR2 YSYEKL. The CDR3 loop spans 16 amino acids. CDR3 protein: CASSPLTSGGSDTQYF. DNA for the CDR3: TGCGCCAGCAGCCCCCTGACTAGCGGGGGGTCAGATACGCAGTATTTT.

The V call is TRBV7-8, the J call TRBJ1-2; 11 bases match TRBD1. Germline CDR1 is SGHVS and CDR2 is FQNEAQ. Losses at the gene ends were 5 bases for V and 3 bases for J; bases not matched to a gene: 8. This CDR3 contains 16 residues. The CDR3 reads CASSRGTGGGDYGYTF. The CDR3 DNA follows: TGTGCCAGCAGCCGGGGGACAGGGGGAGGCGACTATGGCTACACCTTC.

This clone has a handful of counts. The J gene is TRBJ2-5, the V gene TRBV19; tentatively, D is TRBD1 (7 bases). The germline V gene encodes CDR1 LNHDA and CDR2 SQIVND (reference sequence). Trimming pared 6 bases from V and 4 bases from J, leaving 15 bases between. There are 14 residues in the CDR3. CDR3 in amino acids: CASSSQGGVETQYF. CDR3 nucleotides: TGTGCCAGTAGCTCCCAGGGGGGCGTAGAGACCCAGTACTTC.

The chain couples TRBV7-2 to TRBJ2-7; TRBD2 agrees at 9 bases. The CDR3 is 16 residues long. Trimming cost V 7 bases and J 1 base; bases outside gene matches: 11. CDR1 is SGHTA, CDR2 FQGNSA, per germline. CDR3 protein: CASMRTASGTSYEQYF. CDR3 bases: TGTGCCAGCATGAGGACGGCTAGCGGGACGTCCTACGAGCAGTACTTC.

This clone was picked up a small number of times. This chain links TRBV18 with TRBJ1-5; TRBD1 might be the D (6 bases). CDR1 is KGHSH and CDR2 is LQKENI in the germline V gene. This CDR3 contains 16 residues. With 3 bases removed from V and 6 bases from J, the gap between germline ends came to 18 bases. The CDR3 DNA reads TGTGCCAGCTCACCGGGGACACCCTCCCAGGGTCAGCCCCAGCATTTT. Translation: CASSPGTPSQGQPQHF.

This clone was counted a single time. The chain employs TRBV5-8 and TRBJ1-5; 7 bases align to TRBD1. Germline V CDR1 and CDR2: SGHTS, YDEGEE. V was clipped by 4 bases and J by 3 bases; unmatched bases: 4. The CDR3 consists of 14 residues. This chain's CDR3 is CASSPRGSNQPQHF. CDR3 sequence (DNA): TGTGCCAGCAGCCCCAGGGGGTCCAATCAGCCCCAGCATTTT.

This chain joins TRBV2 and TRBJ1-5; D is unclear. The CDR3 is 15 residues long. The germline V gene has CDR1 SNHLY and CDR2 FYNNEI. Trimming removed 2 bases at V and 2 bases at J, with 10 bases between. The CDR3 region has the DNA TGTGCCAGCAGTGAACTCCAGGCCGGCAATCAGCCCCAGCATTTT. It translates to CASSELQAGNQPQHF.

The J gene is TRBJ1-5, the V gene TRBV5-1; TRBD1 matches 8 bases. V was pared by 2 bases and J by 6 bases, with 1 base of the junction left unmatched. CDR1 is SGHRS, CDR2 YFSETQ, per germline. The CDR3 covers 13 residues. CDR3 amino acids: CASSLDRGQPQHF. CDR3 sequence (DNA): TGCGCCAGCAGCTTAGACAGGGGTCAGCCCCAGCATTTT.

The CDR3 sequence is CASTQTGGGNEQFF. CDR3 nucleotides: TGTGCCAGCACCCAGACAGGGGGTGGCAATGAGCAGTTCTTC. V gene TRBV6-5 combines with J gene TRBJ2-1; 9 bases map to TRBD1. Looked up from germline, CDR1 is MNHEY and CDR2 is SVGAGI. The CDR3 spans 14 residues. Unmatched junction bases numbered 7, after V lost 7 bases and J lost 6 bases.

The J gene is TRBJ2-3, the V gene TRBV24-1; D perhaps matches TRBD1 (7 bases). The V and J ends lost 1 base and 6 bases respectively, with 13 bases between them. This CDR3 contains 15 residues. From germline, CDR1 is KGHDR and CDR2 SFDVKD. CDR3 DNA: TGTGCCACCAGTGATTTAGGAGGGGGCCTTGATACGCAGTATTTT. This encodes CATSDLGGGLDTQYF.

In DNA form, the CDR3 reads TGCAGCGTTGAAACGGACATCCTCTCTGGGGCCAACGTCCTGACTTTC. Residues: CSVETDILSGANVLTF. The V call is TRBV29-1, the J call TRBJ2-6; TRBD1 is a possible D gene (5 bases). The CDR3 is 16 residues long. CDR1 is SQVTM and CDR2 is ANQGSEA in the germline V gene. The V and J ends lost 2 bases and 0 bases respectively, with 11 bases between them.

The chain employs TRBV5-1 and TRBJ1-2, with D uncertain. Germline CDR1 SGHRS, CDR2 YFSETQ. Trimming cost V 2 bases and J 6 bases, with 11 bases left between them. The CDR3 extends over 13 amino acids. This CDR3 is CASSFMRSDGYTF. CDR3 coding DNA: TGCGCCAGCAGCTTCATGAGGTCGGATGGCTACACCTTC.

This sequence joins TRBV12-3 or TRBV12-4 and TRBJ1-4; 7 bases fit TRBD1. Trimming cost V 5 bases and J 7 bases; bases outside gene matches: 4. There are 13 residues in the CDR3. The CDR3 coding sequence is TGTGCCAGCAGTAGAACAGGGGCTGAAAAACTGTTTTTT. It specifies CASSRTGAEKLFF.

The chain joins TRBV27 to TRBJ2-5, with 7 bases lining up with TRBD2. This CDR3 region has 13 residues. CDR1 MNHEY and CDR2 SMNVEV come from the germline V gene (reference sequence). Trimming took 7 bases from V and 9 from J; bases not matched to a gene: 11. In DNA form, the CDR3 reads TGTGCCAGCATCAGTTTTCAAAGCGGGGCCCAGTACTTC. Protein: CASISFQSGAQYF.

The gene calls are TRBV28 and TRBJ2-1; 8 bases line up with TRBD2. This CDR3 has 14 residues. J lost 7 bases, V lost 7 bases, and 9 bases had no gene match. Germline V gene lookup returns CDR1 MDHEN and CDR2 SYDVKM. As DNA, the CDR3 is TGTGCCAGCAAGCGTCCGGGGGGGCCAAATGAGCAGTTCTTC. Amino acid sequence: CASKRPGGPNEQFF.

A note on this clone: Its ends do not fully match the called genes, so a read error is possible. The chain has TRBV28 and TRBJ1-6; 7 bases are a match to TRBD1. Germline values: CDR1 MDHEN, CDR2 SYDVKM. The CDR3 is 11 amino acids. CDR3 sequence reads: CASSSPGQREF. The CDR3 nucleotides are TGTGCCAGCAGCTCACCGGGACAGAGGGAATTT.

This clone is medium-sized (0.01 to 0.1%) within its sample. This chain joins TRBV11-2 and TRBJ2-1; 13 bases fit TRBD2. CDR1 and CDR2 (germline): SGHAT, FQNNGV. The CDR3 runs 17 residues. The trim removed 1 base at V and 7 bases at J, leaving 7 bases unmatched. The CDR3 reads CASSLVHGLAGENEQFF. The DNA for the CDR3 is TGTGCCAGCAGCTTAGTTCACGGACTAGCGGGAGAGAATGAGCAGTTCTTC.

The chain couples TRBV6-5 to TRBJ1-1; D unresolved. With 0 bases removed from V and 5 bases from J, the gap between germline ends came to 7 bases. Germline CDR1 and CDR2: MNHEY and SVGAGI. The CDR3 is 13 amino acids. CDR3 loop: CASSYSYRTEAFF. The CDR3 DNA is TGTGCCAGCAGTTACTCTTACAGAACTGAAGCTTTCTTT.

The CDR3 is CASTQAGTGGEETQYF. In nucleotides, the CDR3 is TGTGCCAGCACCCAGGCTGGGACAGGGGGCGAAGAGACCCAGTACTTC. The chain recombines TRBV28 with TRBJ2-5; 12 bases line up with TRBD1. Per the germline V gene, CDR1 is MDHEN and CDR2 is SYDVKM. The CDR3 extends over 16 amino acids. The J segment lost 3 bases and the V segment lost 7 bases, leaving 9 bases of the junction unmatched.

The table lists this clone with a count of one. V gene TRBV6-1 combines with J gene TRBJ1-2; D perhaps matches TRBD1 (6 bases). The V and J ends lost 3 bases and 8 bases respectively, with 25 bases between them. Per germline, CDR1 MNHNS and CDR2 SASEGT. This CDR3 contains 17 residues. The CDR3 loop reads CASSDPGGGGPRRGYTF. The CDR3 nucleotides read TGTGCCAGCAGTGACCCCGGCGGGGGCGGGCCCCGGCGGGGCTACACCTTC.